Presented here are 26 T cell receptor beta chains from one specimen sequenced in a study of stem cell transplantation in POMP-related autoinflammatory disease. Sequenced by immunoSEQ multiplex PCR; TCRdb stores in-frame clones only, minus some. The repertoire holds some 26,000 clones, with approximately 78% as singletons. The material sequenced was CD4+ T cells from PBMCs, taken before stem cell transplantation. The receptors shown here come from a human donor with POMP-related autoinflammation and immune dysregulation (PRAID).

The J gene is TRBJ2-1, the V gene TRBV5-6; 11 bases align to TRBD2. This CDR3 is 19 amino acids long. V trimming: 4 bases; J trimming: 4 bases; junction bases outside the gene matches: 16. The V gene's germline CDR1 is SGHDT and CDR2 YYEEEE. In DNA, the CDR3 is TGTGCCAGCAGCAGCGCCTTCCTACTAGCGGGAGTGAGATACAATGAGCAGTTCTTC. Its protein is CASSSAFLLAGVRYNEQFF. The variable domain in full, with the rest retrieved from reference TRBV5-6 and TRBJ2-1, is DAGVTQSPTHLIKTRGQQVTLRCSPKSGHDTVSWYQQALGQGPQFIFQYYEEEERQRGNFPDRFSGHQFPNYSSELNVNALLLGDSALYLCASSSAFLLAGVRYNEQFFGPGTRLTVL.

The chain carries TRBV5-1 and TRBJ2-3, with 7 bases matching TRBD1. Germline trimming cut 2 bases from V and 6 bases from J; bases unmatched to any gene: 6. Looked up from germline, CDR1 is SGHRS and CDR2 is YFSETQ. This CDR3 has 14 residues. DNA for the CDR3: TGCGCCAGCAGCTTCCTGACAGGGCGGGATACGCAGTATTTT. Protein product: CASSFLTGRDTQYF. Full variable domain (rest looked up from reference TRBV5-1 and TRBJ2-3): KAGVTQTPRYLIKTRGQQVTLSCSPISGHRSVSWYQQTPGQGLQFLFEYFSETQRNKGNFPGRFSGRQFSNSRSEMNVSTLELGDSALYLCASSFLTGRDTQYFGPGTRLTVL.

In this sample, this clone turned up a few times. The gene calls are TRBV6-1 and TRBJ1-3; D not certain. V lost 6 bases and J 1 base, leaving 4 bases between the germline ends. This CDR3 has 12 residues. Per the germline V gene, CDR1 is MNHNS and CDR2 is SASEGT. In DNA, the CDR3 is TGTGCCAGCAGACGATCTGGAAACACCATATATTTT. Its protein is CASRRSGNTIYF.

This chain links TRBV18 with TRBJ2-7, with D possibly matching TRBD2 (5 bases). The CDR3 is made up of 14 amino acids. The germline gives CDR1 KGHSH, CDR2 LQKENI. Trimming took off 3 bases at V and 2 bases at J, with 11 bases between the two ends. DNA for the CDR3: TGTGCCAGCTCACCCCGGGGTGCGGCCTACGAGCAGTACTTC. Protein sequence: CASSPRGAAYEQYF.

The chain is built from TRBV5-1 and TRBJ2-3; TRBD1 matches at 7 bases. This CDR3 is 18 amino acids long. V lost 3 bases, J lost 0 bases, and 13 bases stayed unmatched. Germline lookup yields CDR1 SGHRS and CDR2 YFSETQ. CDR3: CASSWGTAVPPSTDTQYF. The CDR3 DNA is TGCGCCAGCAGCTGGGGGACAGCCGTCCCCCCTAGCACAGATACGCAGTATTTT. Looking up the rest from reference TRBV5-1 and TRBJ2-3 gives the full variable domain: KAGVTQTPRYLIKTRGQQVTLSCSPISGHRSVSWYQQTPGQGLQFLFEYFSETQRNKGNFPGRFSGRQFSNSRSEMNVSTLELGDSALYLCASSWGTAVPPSTDTQYFGPGTRLTVL.

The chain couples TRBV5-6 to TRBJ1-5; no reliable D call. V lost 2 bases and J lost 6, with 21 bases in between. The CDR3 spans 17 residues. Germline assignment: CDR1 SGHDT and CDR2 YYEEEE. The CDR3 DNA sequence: TGTGCCAGCAGCTTTCGTGGGGTGAGAAATTCGGGTCAGCCCCAGCATTTT. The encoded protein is CASSFRGVRNSGQPQHF.

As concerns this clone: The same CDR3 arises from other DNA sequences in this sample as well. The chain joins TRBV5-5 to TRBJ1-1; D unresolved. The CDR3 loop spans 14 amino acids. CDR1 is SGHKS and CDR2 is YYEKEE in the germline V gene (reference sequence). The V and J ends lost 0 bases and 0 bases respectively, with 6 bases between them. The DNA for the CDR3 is TGTGCCAGCAGCTTGGGGGCTCTGAACACTGAAGCTTTCTTT. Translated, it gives CASSLGALNTEAFF.

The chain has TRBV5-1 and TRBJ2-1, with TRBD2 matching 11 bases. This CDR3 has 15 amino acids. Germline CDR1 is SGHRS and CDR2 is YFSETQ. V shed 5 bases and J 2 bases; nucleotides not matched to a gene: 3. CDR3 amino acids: CASSVAGGPYNEQFF. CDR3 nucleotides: TGCGCCAGCAGTGTAGCGGGGGGGCCCTACAATGAGCAGTTCTTC. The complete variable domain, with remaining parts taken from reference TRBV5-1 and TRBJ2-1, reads KAGVTQTPRYLIKTRGQQVTLSCSPISGHRSVSWYQQTPGQGLQFLFEYFSETQRNKGNFPGRFSGRQFSNSRSEMNVSTLELGDSALYLCASSVAGGPYNEQFFGPGTRLTVL.

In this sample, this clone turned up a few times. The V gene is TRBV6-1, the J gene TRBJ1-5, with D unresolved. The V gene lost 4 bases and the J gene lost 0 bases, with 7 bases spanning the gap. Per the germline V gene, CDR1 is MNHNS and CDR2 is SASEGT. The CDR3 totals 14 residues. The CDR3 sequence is CASSARFSNQPQHF. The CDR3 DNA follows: TGTGCCAGCAGTGCCAGGTTTAGCAATCAGCCCCAGCATTTT.

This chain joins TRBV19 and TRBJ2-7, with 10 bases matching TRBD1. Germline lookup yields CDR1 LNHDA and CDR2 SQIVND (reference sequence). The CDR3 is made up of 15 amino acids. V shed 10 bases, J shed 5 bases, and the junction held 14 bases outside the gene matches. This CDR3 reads CATTDRGYPGDEQYF. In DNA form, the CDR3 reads TGTGCCACCACGGACAGGGGGTACCCCGGGGACGAGCAGTACTTC.

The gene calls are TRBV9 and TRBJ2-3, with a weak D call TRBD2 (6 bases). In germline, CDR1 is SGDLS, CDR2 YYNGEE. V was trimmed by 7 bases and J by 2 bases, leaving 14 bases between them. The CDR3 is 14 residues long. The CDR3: CASGGLAYTDTQYF. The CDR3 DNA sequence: TGTGCCAGCGGCGGGCTAGCGTACACAGATACGCAGTATTTT.

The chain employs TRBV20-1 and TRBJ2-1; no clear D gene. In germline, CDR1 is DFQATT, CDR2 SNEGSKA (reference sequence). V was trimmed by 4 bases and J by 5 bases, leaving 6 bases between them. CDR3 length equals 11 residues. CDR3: CSANDHNEQFF. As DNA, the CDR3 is TGCAGTGCTAACGATCACAATGAGCAGTTCTTC.

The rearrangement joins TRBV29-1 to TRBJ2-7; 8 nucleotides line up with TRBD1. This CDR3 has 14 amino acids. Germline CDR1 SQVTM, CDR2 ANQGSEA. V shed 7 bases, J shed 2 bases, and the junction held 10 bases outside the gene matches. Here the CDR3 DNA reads TGCAGCGCCCTCGGGACAGGTGAGACCTACGAGCAGTACTTC. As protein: CSALGTGETYEQYF.

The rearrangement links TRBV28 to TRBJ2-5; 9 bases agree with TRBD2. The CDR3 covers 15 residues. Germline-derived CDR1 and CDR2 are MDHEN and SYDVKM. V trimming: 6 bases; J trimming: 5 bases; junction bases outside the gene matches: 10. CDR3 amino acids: CASRPRRGGMETQYF. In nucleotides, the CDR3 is TGTGCCAGCAGGCCACGGCGGGGGGGGATGGAGACCCAGTACTTC. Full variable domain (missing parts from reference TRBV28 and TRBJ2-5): DVKVTQSSRYLVKRTGEKVFLECVQDMDHENMFWYRQDPGLGLRLIYFSYDVKMKEKGDIPEGYSVSREKKERFSLILESASTNQTSMYLCASRPRRGGMETQYFGPGTRLLVL.

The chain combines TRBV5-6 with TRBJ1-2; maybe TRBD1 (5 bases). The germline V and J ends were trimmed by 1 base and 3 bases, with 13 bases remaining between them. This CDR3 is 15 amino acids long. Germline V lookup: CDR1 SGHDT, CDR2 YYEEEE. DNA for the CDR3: TGTGCCAGCAGCTTGAAGGGGTCCTATGACTATGGCTACACCTTC. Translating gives CASSLKGSYDYGYTF.

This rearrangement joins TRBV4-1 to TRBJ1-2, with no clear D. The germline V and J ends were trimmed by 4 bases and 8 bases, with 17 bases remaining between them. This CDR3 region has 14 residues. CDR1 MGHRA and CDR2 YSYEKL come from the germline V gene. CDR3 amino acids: CASSPHEAGLGYTF. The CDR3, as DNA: TGCGCCAGCAGCCCCCATGAAGCAGGCCTCGGCTACACCTTC.

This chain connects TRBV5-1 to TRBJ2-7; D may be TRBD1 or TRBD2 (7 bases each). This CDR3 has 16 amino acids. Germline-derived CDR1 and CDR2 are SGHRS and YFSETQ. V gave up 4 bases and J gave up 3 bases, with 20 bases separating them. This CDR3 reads CASSAKGALAVYEQYF. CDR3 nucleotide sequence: TGCGCCAGCAGCGCAAAGGGGGCCCTAGCGGTCTACGAGCAGTACTTC.

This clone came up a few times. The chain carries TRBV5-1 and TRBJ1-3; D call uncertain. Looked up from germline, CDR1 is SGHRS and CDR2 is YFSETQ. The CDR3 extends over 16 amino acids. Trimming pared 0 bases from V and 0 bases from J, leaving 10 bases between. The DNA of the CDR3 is TGCGCCAGCAGCTTGGCCTACTCGAGCTCTGGAAACACCATATATTTT. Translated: CASSLAYSSSGNTIYF.

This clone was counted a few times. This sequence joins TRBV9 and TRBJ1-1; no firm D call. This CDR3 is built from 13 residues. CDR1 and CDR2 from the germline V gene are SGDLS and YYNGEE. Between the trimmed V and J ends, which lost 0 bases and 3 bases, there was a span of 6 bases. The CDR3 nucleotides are TGTGCCAGCAGCGTAGCCGGGTACACTGAAGCTTTCTTT. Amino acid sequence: CASSVAGYTEAFF.

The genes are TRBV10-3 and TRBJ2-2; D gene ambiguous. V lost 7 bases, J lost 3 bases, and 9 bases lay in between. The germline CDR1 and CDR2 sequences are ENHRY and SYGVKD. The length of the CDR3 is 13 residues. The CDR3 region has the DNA TGTGCCATCACCCCAGGAGACACCGGGGAGCTGTTTTTT. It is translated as CAITPGDTGELFF.

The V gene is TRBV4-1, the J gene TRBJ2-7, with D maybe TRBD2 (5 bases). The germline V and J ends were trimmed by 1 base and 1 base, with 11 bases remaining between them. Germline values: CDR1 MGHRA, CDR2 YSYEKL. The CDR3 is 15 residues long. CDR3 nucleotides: TGCGCCAGCAGCCAAGGCGAGACGGGATCCTACGAGCAGTACTTC. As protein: CASSQGETGSYEQYF.

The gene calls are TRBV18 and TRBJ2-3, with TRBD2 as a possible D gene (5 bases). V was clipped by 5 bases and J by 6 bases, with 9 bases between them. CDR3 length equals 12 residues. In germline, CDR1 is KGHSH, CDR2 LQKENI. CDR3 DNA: TGTGCCAGCTCATTCACGGGGGATACGCAGTATTTT. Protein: CASSFTGDTQYF.

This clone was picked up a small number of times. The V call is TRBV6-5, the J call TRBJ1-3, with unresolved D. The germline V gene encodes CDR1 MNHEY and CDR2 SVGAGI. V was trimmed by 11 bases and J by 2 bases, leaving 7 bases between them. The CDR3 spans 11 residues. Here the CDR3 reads CAATAGNTIYF. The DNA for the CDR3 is TGTGCCGCAACGGCTGGAAACACCATATATTTT.

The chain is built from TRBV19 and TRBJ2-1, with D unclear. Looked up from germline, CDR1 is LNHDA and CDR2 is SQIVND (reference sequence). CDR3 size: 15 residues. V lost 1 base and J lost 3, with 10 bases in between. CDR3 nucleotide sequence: TGTGCCAGTAGTATAGGGTCCCACGTCTACAATGAGCAGTTCTTC. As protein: CASSIGSHVYNEQFF.

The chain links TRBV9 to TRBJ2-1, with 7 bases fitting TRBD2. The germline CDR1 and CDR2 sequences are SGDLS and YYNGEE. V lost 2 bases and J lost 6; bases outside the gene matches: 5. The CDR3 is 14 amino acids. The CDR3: CASSVERGSNEQFF. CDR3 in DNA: TGTGCCAGCAGCGTGGAGCGGGGCTCCAATGAGCAGTTCTTC.

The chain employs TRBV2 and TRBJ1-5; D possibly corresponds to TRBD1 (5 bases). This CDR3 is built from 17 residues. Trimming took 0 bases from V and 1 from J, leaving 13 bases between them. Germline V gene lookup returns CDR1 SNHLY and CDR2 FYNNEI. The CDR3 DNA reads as TGTGCCAGCAGTGAAGCTAGGGCGACAGTCAGCAATCAGCCCCAGCATTTT. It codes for CASSEARATVSNQPQHF. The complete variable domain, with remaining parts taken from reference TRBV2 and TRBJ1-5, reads EPEVTQTPSHQVTQMGQEVILRCVPISNHLYFYWYRQILGQKVEFLVSFYNNEISEKSEIFDDQFSVERPDGSNFTLKIRSTKLEDSAMYFCASSEARATVSNQPQHFGDGTRLSIL.